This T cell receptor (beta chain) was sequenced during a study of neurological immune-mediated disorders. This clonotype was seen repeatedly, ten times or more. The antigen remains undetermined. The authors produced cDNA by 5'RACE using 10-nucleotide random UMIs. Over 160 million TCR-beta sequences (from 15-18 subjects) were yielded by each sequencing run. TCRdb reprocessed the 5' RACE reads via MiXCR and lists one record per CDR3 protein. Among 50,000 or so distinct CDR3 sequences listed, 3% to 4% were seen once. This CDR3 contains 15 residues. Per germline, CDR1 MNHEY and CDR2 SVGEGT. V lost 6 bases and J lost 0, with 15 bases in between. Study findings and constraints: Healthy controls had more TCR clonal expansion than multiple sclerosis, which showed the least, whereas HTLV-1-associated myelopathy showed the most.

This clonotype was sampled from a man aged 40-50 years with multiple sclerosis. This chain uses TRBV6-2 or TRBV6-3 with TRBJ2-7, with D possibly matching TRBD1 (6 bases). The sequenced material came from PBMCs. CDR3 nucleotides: TGTGCCAGCAGGAGAACAGGGTCTAACTCCTACGAGCAGTACTTC. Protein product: CASRRTGSNSYEQYF.